This is a list of T cell receptor beta chains from one sample in a study of shared clonotypes between healthy human individuals. Measured with immunoSEQ multiplex PCR; TCRdb has only the in-frame clones, and not every one. The sample contains more than 550,000 clones, just under 75% of which appear only once. The sample comprised memory CD4+ T cells sorted from blood. The receptors derive from a woman in her twenties or thirties in good health. Each CDR3 is given with its conserved first and last residue. The D gene is left open where the match is weak. Rows give clone size only sometimes, using once, few, many, or a class for an expanded clone.

V,J,D,size,DNA,CDR3
TRBV2,TRBJ2-3,TRBD1,NA,TGTGCCAGCAGACAGACAGGGGGCAGGACAGATACGCAGTATTTT,CASRQTGGRTDTQYF
TRBV6-6,TRBJ2-7,NA,few,TGTGCCAGCAGTTACTCTGGGGGGATGGGGTACGAGCAGTACTTC,CASSYSGGMGYEQYF
TRBV28,TRBJ1-2,TRBD1,NA,TGTGCCAGCAGTTCCAGTGGGACAGGGGCCAACTATGGCTACACCTTC,CASSSSGTGANYGYTF
TRBV5-1,TRBJ2-7,TRBD2,few,TGCGCCAGCAGCTTCCGGACTAGCGGGAGCTACGAGCAGTACTTC,CASSFRTSGSYEQYF
TRBV6-6,TRBJ1-5,TRBD1,NA,TGTGCCAGCAGCCTGGGACAGGGGGGACAGCCCCAGCATTTT,CASSLGQGGQPQHF
TRBV6-1,TRBJ2-3,NA,few,TGTGCCAGCAGTGCGTCCGGGGGCAGTACAGATACGCAGTATTTT,CASSASGGSTDTQYF
TRBV5-1,TRBJ1-1,NA,NA,TGCGCCAGCAGCTCTGTATCGGGGTTGAACACTGAAGCTTTCTTT,CASSSVSGLNTEAFF
TRBV4-2,TRBJ1-1,NA,NA,TGTGCCAGCAGCCAATTTGTCTTTGCAGGGAACACTGAAGCTTTCTTT,CASSQFVFAGNTEAFF
TRBV18,TRBJ1-2,TRBD1,NA,TGTGCCAGCTCACCAGGGACAGCTGACCATGGCTACACCTTC,CASSPGTADHGYTF
TRBV9,TRBJ1-2,NA,NA,TGTGCCAGCAGCCCCCCCCTGGGGGGCCACAGCTCTAACTATGGCTACACCTTC,CASSPPLGGHSSNYGYTF
TRBV7-9,TRBJ2-3,NA,NA,TGTGCCAGCAGCAAGGACACATACACAGATACGCAGTATTTT,CASSKDTYTDTQYF
TRBV12-5,TRBJ2-1,NA,NA,TGTGCTAGTGGTCTTGGGATCTACAATGAGCAGTTCTTC,CASGLGIYNEQFF
TRBV9,TRBJ2-3,NA,NA,TGTGCCAGCAGCGGGGGGGCTATCCGTGGAGATACGCAGTATTTT,CASSGGAIRGDTQYF
TRBV29-1,TRBJ2-3,NA,NA,TGCAGCGTAGTTCTAGCGCCCAGACCAGATACGCAGTATTTT,CSVVLAPRPDTQYF
TRBV5-4,TRBJ2-7,TRBD1,NA,TGTGCCAGCAGGATGGGACAGGGGTTTACCTACGAGCAGTACTTC,CASRMGQGFTYEQYF
TRBV21-1,TRBJ2-3,NA,NA,TGTGCCAGCAGCAGTTATCGTGGGGAAGAACCAGATACGCAGTATTTT,CASSSYRGEEPDTQYF
TRBV28,TRBJ1-5,NA,few,TGTGCCAGCAGTAAATACCCAGGGCAGCCCCAGCATTTT,CASSKYPGQPQHF
TRBV6-5,TRBJ1-3,NA,NA,TGTGCCAGCAGTGGTACAGGGTCCGGAAACACCATATATTTT,CASSGTGSGNTIYF
TRBV25-1,TRBJ2-7,TRBD1,once,TGTGCCAGCACAAATGGACAGGGGCCCTACGAGCAGTACTTC,CASTNGQGPYEQYF
TRBV7-8,TRBJ2-7,TRBD2,few,TGTGCCAGCAGCCGGACTACCGGGGGGTCGCCTTCCCGCGAGCAGTACTTC,CASSRTTGGSPSREQYF
TRBV19,TRBJ2-5,TRBD2,NA,TGTGCCAGTAGTATGGTTGCGGGAGGTGAGACCCAGTACTTC,CASSMVAGGETQYF
TRBV23-1,TRBJ2-7,NA,NA,TGCGCCAGCAGTCGCACCGGACGTGAAGAGCAGTACTTC,CASSRTGREEQYF